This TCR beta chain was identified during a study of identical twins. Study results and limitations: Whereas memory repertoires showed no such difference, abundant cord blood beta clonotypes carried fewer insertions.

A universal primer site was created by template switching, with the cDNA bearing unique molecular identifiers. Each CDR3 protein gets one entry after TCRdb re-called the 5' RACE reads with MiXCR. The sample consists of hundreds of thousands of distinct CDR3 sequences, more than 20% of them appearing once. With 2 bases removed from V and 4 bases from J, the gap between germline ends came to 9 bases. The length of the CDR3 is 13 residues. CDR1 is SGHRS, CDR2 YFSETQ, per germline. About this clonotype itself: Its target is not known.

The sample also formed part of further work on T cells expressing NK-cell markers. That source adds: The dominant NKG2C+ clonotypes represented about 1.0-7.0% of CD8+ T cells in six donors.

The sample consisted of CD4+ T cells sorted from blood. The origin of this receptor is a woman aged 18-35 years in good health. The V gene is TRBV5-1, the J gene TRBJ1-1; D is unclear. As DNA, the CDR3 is TGCGCCAGCAGCTTACCTGGTCTCACTGAAGCTTTCTTT. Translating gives CASSLPGLTEAFF.